The 8 T cell receptor beta chains below were found in one sample sequenced in a study of cytomegalovirus exposure and HLA in healthy donors. A multiplex PCR was run with 60 Vbeta primers and 13 Jbeta primers. Sequencing used immunoSEQ multiplex PCR; TCRdb keeps in-frame clones, though not all of them. This table holds 90,000 to 150,000 clones, 77% found once. Specimen: PBMCs. These receptors were collected from a human donor in good health.

The chain couples TRBV7-2 to TRBJ2-2; weak D call: TRBD2 (8 bases). This CDR3 has 16 amino acids. The V and J ends lost 4 bases and 4 bases respectively, with 16 bases between them. Germline assignment: CDR1 SGHTA and CDR2 FQGNSA. The CDR3 is CASSSTGTSPTGELFF. CDR3 DNA sequence: TGTGCCAGCAGCTCGACAGGGACTAGTCCCACCGGGGAGCTGTTTTTT.

Only a few counts were recorded for this clone. The rearrangement uses TRBV6-5 and TRBJ1-6; TRBD1 might be the D (6 bases). The CDR3 contains 13 residues. V lost 2 bases and J 11 bases, leaving 10 bases between the germline ends. The germline gives CDR1 MNHEY, CDR2 SVGAGI. In DNA, the CDR3 is TGTGCCAGCAGTTACGGGGGGGCGGCACCCCTCCACTTT. This gives the protein CASSYGGAAPLHF.

The rearrangement links TRBV7-9 to TRBJ1-5; possibly TRBD1 for D (6 bases). This CDR3 has 15 residues. With 0 bases removed from V and 4 bases from J, the gap between germline ends came to 10 bases. Germline loops: CDR1 SEHNR, CDR2 FQNEAQ (reference sequence). In nucleotides, the CDR3 is TGTGCCAGCAGCTTAGCGGGAGACAGGAATCAGCCCCAGCATTTT. It encodes CASSLAGDRNQPQHF.

This clone was counted a few times. The chain joins TRBV25-1 to TRBJ2-1, with D perhaps matching TRBD2 (6 bases). V was pared by 6 bases and J by 6 bases, with 15 bases between. The CDR3 spans 14 residues. Germline V gene lookup returns CDR1 MGHDK and CDR2 SYGVNS. In DNA, the CDR3 is TGTGCCAGCAGGCCGGGTCACGGGGGCAATGAGCAGTTCTTC. This codes for CASRPGHGGNEQFF.

This clone came up once. The V and J genes are TRBV6-1 and TRBJ2-1; the D gene is possibly TRBD1 (7 bases). Germline CDR1 reads MNHNS; CDR2 reads SASEGT. The CDR3 has 14 amino acids. Deletions cut 3 bases from V and 9 bases from J, with 15 bases between. CDR3 loop: CASSEGRGTGEQFF. DNA of the CDR3: TGTGCCAGCAGTGAGGGCAGGGGGACTGGTGAGCAGTTCTTC.

The chain joins TRBV29-1 to TRBJ2-2; no clear D gene. The CDR3 runs 14 residues. Trimming shortened V by 7 bases and J by 6 bases, and 18 bases separated the two germline ends. Germline V gene sequence: CDR1 SQVTM, CDR2 ANQGSEA. The CDR3 spells CSAQVPGSAGELFF. In DNA form, the CDR3 reads TGCAGCGCACAAGTCCCCGGGTCGGCCGGGGAGCTGTTTTTT.

The CDR3 reads CASSPFWDRADIQYF. Here the CDR3 DNA reads TGTGCCAGCAGCCCCTTTTGGGACAGGGCGGACATTCAGTACTTC. J is TRBJ2-4 and V is TRBV14; TRBD1 matches at 9 bases. CDR3 length: 15 residues. Trimming took 4 bases from V and 8 from J; bases not matched to a gene: 9. The germline gives CDR1 SGHDN, CDR2 FVKESK.

The gene calls are TRBV29-1 and TRBJ2-7; no clear D. CDR1 is SQVTM and CDR2 is ANQGSEA in the germline V gene. CDR3 length: 13 amino acids. Trimming shortened V by 7 bases and J by 6 bases, and 19 bases separated the two germline ends. The chain's CDR3 is CSATEASRGEQYF. The CDR3 nucleotides read TGCAGCGCTACCGAGGCCAGCCGCGGCGAGCAGTACTTC.